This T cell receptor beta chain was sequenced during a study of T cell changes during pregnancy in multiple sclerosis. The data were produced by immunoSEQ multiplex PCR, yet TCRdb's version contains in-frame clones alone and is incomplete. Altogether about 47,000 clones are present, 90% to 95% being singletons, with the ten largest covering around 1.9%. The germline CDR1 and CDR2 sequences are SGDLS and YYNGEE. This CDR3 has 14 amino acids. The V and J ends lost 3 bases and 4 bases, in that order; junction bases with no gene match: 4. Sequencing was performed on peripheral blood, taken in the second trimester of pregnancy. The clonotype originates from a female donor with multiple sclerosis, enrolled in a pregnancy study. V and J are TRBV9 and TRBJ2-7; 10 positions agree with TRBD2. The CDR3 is CASSDASGGYEQYF. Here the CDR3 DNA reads TGTGCCAGCAGCGATGCTAGCGGGGGTTACGAGCAGTACTTC.